Following are 12 T cell receptor beta chains from one sample sequenced in a study of T cells in Graves' hyperthyroidism and ophthalmopathy. From RNA transcripts, TCR beta CDR3 regions were amplified. The primer set for the first-round RT-PCR of the TCR CDR3 was HTBI. TCRdb redid the calling of the multiplex PCR reads with MiXCR, one entry per CDR3 protein. This table holds 500,000 to 650,000 distinct CDR3 sequences, more than 14% found once. The sample comprised blood. These receptors came from a woman between 50 and 59 years old with Graves' ophthalmopathy.

The table lists this clonotype with many counts. V and J are TRBV7-2 and TRBJ1-5; 8 nucleotides align to TRBD1. J gave up 6 bases and V 0 bases, and 4 bases lay outside the gene matches. The germline V gene has CDR1 SGHTA and CDR2 FQGNSA. The CDR3 runs to 15 residues. As DNA, the CDR3 is TGTGCCAGCAGCTTAGCAAAACAGGGGGTTCAGCCCCAGCATTTT. Translation gives CASSLAKQGVQPQHF.

A word on this clonotype: A read error may explain this, as a much larger clone is one base away. The genes are TRBV20-1 and TRBJ2-1, with D possibly TRBD2 on 5 matching bases. Germline values: CDR1 DFQATT, CDR2 SNEGSKA (reference sequence). The CDR3 consists of 14 residues. The CDR3, as DNA: TGCAGCGTTGAAAAGGCCCGGACGGGGAATGAGCAGTTCTTC. Protein product: CSVEKARTGNEQFF.

This clonotype was seen repeatedly, ten times or more. This chain joins TRBV7-9 and TRBJ2-3; 7 bases line up with TRBD1. The V gene end was trimmed by 4 bases and the J gene end by 4 bases; junction bases not matched to a gene: 14. This CDR3 has 17 amino acids. The V gene's germline CDR1 is SEHNR and CDR2 FQNEAQ (reference sequence). The DNA for the CDR3 is TGTGCCAGCAGCTCTCGTTCCGGCGGACAGGTCGCAGATACGCAGTATTTT. It codes for CASSSRSGGQVADTQYF.

Ten or more counts support this clonotype. In nucleotides, the CDR3 is TGTGCCAGCAGTTTGTTGGACAGCTACTACGAGCAGTACTTC. As protein: CASSLLDSYYEQYF. The chain uses TRBV12-3 or TRBV12-4 and TRBJ2-7; a weak D match, TRBD1 (6 bases). Trimming removed 3 bases from V and 3 bases from J, with 12 bases in between. This CDR3 contains 14 residues.

The chain uses TRBV4-3 and TRBJ2-6; no clear D. The V gene lost 0 bases and the J gene lost 2 bases, with 17 bases spanning the gap. CDR3 length equals 19 residues. CDR1 LGHNA and CDR2 YSLEER come from the germline V gene. CDR3 in DNA: TGCGCCAGCAGCCAAGATTGGGATTCCAGGTTTACTGGGGCCAACGTCCTGACTTTC. Residues: CASSQDWDSRFTGANVLTF.

CDR3 amino acids: CSVPGQGANEQYF. CDR3 sequence (DNA): TGCAGCGTTCCGGGACAGGGGGCTAATGAGCAGTACTTC. This sequence joins TRBV29-1 and TRBJ2-7, with 12 bases aligning to TRBD1. Unmatched junction bases numbered 6, after V lost 5 bases and J lost 7 bases. Per the germline V gene, CDR1 is SQVTM and CDR2 is ANQGSEA. CDR3 size: 13 residues.

There are a few counts of this clonotype. The J gene is TRBJ2-6, the V gene TRBV5-1; 9 bases fit TRBD1. The V gene end was trimmed by 0 bases and the J gene end by 2 bases; junction bases not matched to a gene: 0. Looked up from germline, CDR1 is SGHRS and CDR2 is YFSETQ. The CDR3 is 16 amino acids. This CDR3 reads CASSLGTGAGANVLTF. In DNA form, the CDR3 reads TGCGCCAGCAGCTTGGGGACAGGGGCTGGGGCCAACGTCCTGACTTTC.

As to this clonotype: A much more abundant neighbour one base away suggests this may be a read error. V and J are TRBV10-2 and TRBJ1-6; 9 positions agree with TRBD1. The CDR3 is 16 residues long. Germline CDR1 reads WSHSY; CDR2 reads SAAADI. The trim removed 6 bases at V and 8 bases at J, leaving 11 bases unmatched. CDR3 nucleotide sequence: TGCGCCAGCAGGAGGGGGACAGGGATGGGGGATTCACCCCTCCACTTT. Translation: CASRRGTGMGDSPLHF.

In this sample, this clonotype turned up many times. V usage is TRBV28 and J usage is TRBJ2-7; a weak D match, TRBD2 (5 bases). CDR1 MDHEN and CDR2 SYDVKM come from the germline V gene. V was pared by 2 bases and J by 5 bases, with 7 bases between. The CDR3 runs to 12 residues. The CDR3 DNA reads as TGTGCCAGCAGTTTAAGAGGGAACGAGCAGTACTTC. Its translation is CASSLRGNEQYF.

In regard to this clonotype: Being one base from a much bigger clone, this may be a read error. V and J are TRBV28 and TRBJ2-7, with D possibly TRBD1 on 5 matching bases. This CDR3 has 15 residues. The germline V gene encodes CDR1 MDHEN and CDR2 SYDVKM. CDR3 amino acids: CSSSLPLGVSYEQYF. The CDR3 region has the DNA TGTTCCAGCAGTTTGCCTTTAGGGGTTAGCTACGAGCAGTACTTC.

The V gene is TRBV19, the J gene TRBJ2-1; TRBD2 is a possible D gene (6 bases). The germline CDR1 and CDR2 sequences are LNHDA and SQIVND (reference sequence). The V and J ends lost 1 base and 0 bases respectively, with 7 bases between them. This CDR3 is built from 15 residues. In DNA form, the CDR3 reads TGTGCCAGTAGTATAGCGGGGGTCTCCTACAATGAGCAGTTCTTC. Protein: CASSIAGVSYNEQFF.

This clonotype has ten or more counts. The V gene is TRBV11-3, the J gene TRBJ2-7, with D possibly matching TRBD2 (6 bases). CDR1 is SGHNT and CDR2 is YENEEA in the germline V gene. The CDR3 length is 15 residues. The V and J ends lost 5 bases and 0 bases respectively, with 14 bases between them. Written as DNA, the CDR3 is TGTGCCAGCAGCGCCCCGAGTAGCGGCTCCTACGAGCAGTACTTC. Translated, it gives CASSAPSSGSYEQYF.